The clone carrying this T cell receptor beta chain was picked up a small number of times. The target antigen is unknown. The data were obtained in a study of T-cell memory formation after mild COVID-19. Findings and limits, study-wide: Contracting CD4+ clones lay largely in CM and EM, with CD8+ ones residing in EMRA. Some clones that responded turned up in pre-infection memory, which suggests that cross-reactive memory joined in.

Per germline, CDR1 SQVTM and CDR2 ANQGSEA. There are 11 residues in the CDR3. V was clipped by 5 bases and J by 4 bases, with 6 bases between them. After 5'RACE with constant-segment primers, TCR alpha and TCR beta cDNA libraries carrying sample barcodes and UMIs were obtained. One entry per CDR3 protein, called by TCRdb with MiXCR from the 5' RACE reads. This table holds around 260,000 distinct CDR3 sequences, about 16% found once. The sequence was collected from a man aged 18-30 years who had mild COVID-19 (a few samples of this study predate the infection). Cell type and time point are not known. J is TRBJ2-1 and V is TRBV29-1; D not certain. The specimen was PBMCs or a T cell subset sorted from them (not recorded which). CDR3 DNA: TGCAGCGTTCCATTTTACAATGAGCAGTTCTTC. Protein product: CSVPFYNEQFF.